The entry below gives a single T cell receptor beta chain sequence along with its context. Its ends do not fully match the called genes, so a read error is possible. The source of the blood RNA was unsorted whole blood, and germline DNA was extracted as well. Total RNA amounting to roughly 450 ng was the source from which TCR beta cDNA was made with a constant-region primer. For TCR beta, libraries were produced by three nested multiplex PCR rounds using slightly modified ARM-PCR. Amplification in the first two PCR rounds was performed using TRBV1-TRBV30 forward primers and a C-beta reverse primer for 10 cycles each. Each CDR3 protein gets one entry after TCRdb re-called the multiplex PCR reads with MiXCR. Among 300,000 to 350,000 distinct CDR3 sequences listed, almost 65% were seen once. Germline CDR1 MNHNS, CDR2 SASEGT. The CDR3 is 18 residues long. This sample stems from a study of tumor-infiltrating lymphocytes in primary liver carcinoma. Study summary: The study reported T1-T3 N0M0 tumors spanning 4.2 to 10 cm.

This TCR came from a middle-aged man with primary liver carcinoma and hepatitis B virus infection. The V gene is TRBV6-1, the J gene TRBJ2-4; TRBD2 matches at 12 bases. The specimen was peripheral blood. CDR3 loop: CASIVRLAGAGAKNTQYF. CDR3 sequence (DNA): TGTGCCAGCATTGTGAGACTAGCGGGAGCGGGGGCCAAAAACACTCAGTACTTC.